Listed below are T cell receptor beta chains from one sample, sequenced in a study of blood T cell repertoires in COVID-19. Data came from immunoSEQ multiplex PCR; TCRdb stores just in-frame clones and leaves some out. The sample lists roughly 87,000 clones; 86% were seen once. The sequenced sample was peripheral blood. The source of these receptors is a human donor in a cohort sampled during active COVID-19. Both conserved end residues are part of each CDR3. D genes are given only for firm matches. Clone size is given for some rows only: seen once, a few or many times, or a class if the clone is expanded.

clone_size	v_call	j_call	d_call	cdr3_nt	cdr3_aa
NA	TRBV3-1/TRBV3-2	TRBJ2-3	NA	TGTGCCAGCAGCCCCTGGGGGCGTGATACGCAGTATTTT	CASSPWGRDTQYF
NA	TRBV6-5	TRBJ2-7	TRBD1	TGTGCCAGCAGCTTGACCGGGACAGGGACCGAGCAGTACTTC	CASSLTGTGTEQYF
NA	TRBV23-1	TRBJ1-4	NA	TGCGCCAGCAGTCAAAGGGGTAAGGCTGAGGAAAAACTGTTTTTT	CASSQRGKAEEKLFF
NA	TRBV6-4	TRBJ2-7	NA	TGTGCCAGCAGTGACTCCGGACATCTCTCCTACGAGCAGTACTTC	CASSDSGHLSYEQYF
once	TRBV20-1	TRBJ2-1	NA	TGCAGGGCATCTCAGGGCAATGAGCAGTTCTTC	CRASQGNEQFF
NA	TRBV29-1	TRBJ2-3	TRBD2	TGCAGCGTTGACATGGGAGGGTCCACAGATACGCAGTATTTT	CSVDMGGSTDTQYF
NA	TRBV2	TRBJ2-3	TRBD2	TGTGCCAGCAGTCCAAGGACTAGCGGCACAGATACGCAGTATTTT	CASSPRTSGTDTQYF
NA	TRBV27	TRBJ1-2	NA	TGTGCCAGCAGTTTATCTCGGGGGGTTTATGGCTACACCTTC	CASSLSRGVYGYTF
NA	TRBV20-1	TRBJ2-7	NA	TGCAGTGCTAGTGGGCGGGCCGGAGTAACCTCCTACGAGCAGTACTTC	CSASGRAGVTSYEQYF
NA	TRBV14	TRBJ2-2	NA	TGTGCCAGCAGCCCCCGGTTTAGCGCGAACACCGGGGAGCTGTTTTTT	CASSPRFSANTGELFF
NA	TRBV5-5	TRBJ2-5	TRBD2	TGTGCCAGCAGCCCAAGACTAGCGGGGGGTAGAGAGACCCAGTACTTC	CASSPRLAGGRETQYF
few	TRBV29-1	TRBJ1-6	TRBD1	TGCAGCGTACGGACAGGGGACGGTTCACCCCTCCACTTT	CSVRTGDGSPLHF
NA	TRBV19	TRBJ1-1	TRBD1	TGTGCCAGTAGTATAGTGACAGGGGCCACTGAAGCTTTCTTT	CASSIVTGATEAFF
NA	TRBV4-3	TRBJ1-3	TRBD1	TGCGCCAGCAGCCAGGGACAGGGGGCTGGAAACACCATATATTTT	CASSQGQGAGNTIYF
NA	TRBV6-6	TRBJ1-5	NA	TGTGCCAGCAGTTACCCCGACGGGGGGCCGGGGCAGCCCCAGCATTTT	CASSYPDGGPGQPQHF
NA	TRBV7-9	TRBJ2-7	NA	TGTGCCAGCAGCTTGGCAGGGGATTTCCCCGAGCAGTACTTC	CASSLAGDFPEQYF
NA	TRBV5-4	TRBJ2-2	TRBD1	TGTGCCAGCAGCTTGACAGGGGTCGGGGAGCTGTTTTTT	CASSLTGVGELFF
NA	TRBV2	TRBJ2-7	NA	TGTGCCAGCGGGCCAACAACCTCCTACGAGCAGTACTTC	CASGPTTSYEQYF
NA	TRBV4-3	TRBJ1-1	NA	TGCGCCAGCAGCCAAGATTCGACCAGGGAAGCTTTCTTT	CASSQDSTREAFF
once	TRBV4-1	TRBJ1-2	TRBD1	TGCGCCAGCAGCCCGGGACAGGGGGCTTTCAATGGCTACACCTTC	CASSPGQGAFNGYTF
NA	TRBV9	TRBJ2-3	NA	TGTGCCAGCAGCAGAGGGACTGGAGCTAGCACAGATACGCAGTATTTT	CASSRGTGASTDTQYF
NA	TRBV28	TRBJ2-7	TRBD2	TGTGCCAGCAGTTCTAGCGGGACGGGGAACGAGCAGTACTTC	CASSSSGTGNEQYF
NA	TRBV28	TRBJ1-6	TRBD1	TGTGCCAGCAGGTCGACAGGGGAGAATTCACCCCTCCACTTT	CASRSTGENSPLHF
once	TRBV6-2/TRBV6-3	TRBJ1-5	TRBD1	TGTGCCAGCAGTTACTCGAGGGACAGGGTAACGGGTCAGCCCCAGCATTTT	CASSYSRDRVTGQPQHF
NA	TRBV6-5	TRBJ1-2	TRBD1	TGTGCCAGCAGTTACTCGAGCGGACAGGACAACTATGGCTACACCTTC	CASSYSSGQDNYGYTF
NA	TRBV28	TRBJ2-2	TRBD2	TGTGCCAGCAGTTCGACTAGCGGGAACACCGGGGAGCTGTTTTTT	CASSSTSGNTGELFF
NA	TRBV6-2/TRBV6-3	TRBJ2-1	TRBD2	TGTGCCAGCAGTTACAGCGGGAGTACAAATGAGCAGTTCTTC	CASSYSGSTNEQFF
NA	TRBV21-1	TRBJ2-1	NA	TGTGCCAGCAAAACCGGGACTAGCGGGCGGGTTGAGCAGTTCTTC	CASKTGTSGRVEQFF
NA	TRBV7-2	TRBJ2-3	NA	TGTGCCAGCCGCCGGGGGTCCTACACAGATACGCAGTATTTT	CASRRGSYTDTQYF
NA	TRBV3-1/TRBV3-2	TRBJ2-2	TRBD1	TGTGCCAGCAGCCCGACCGGCCAGGGGGCTGCCGGGGAGCTGTTTTTT	CASSPTGQGAAGELFF
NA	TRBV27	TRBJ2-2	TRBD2	TGTGCCAGCAGTCTGGCGGGAGGAGGGCCCACCGGGGAGCTGTTTTTT	CASSLAGGGPTGELFF
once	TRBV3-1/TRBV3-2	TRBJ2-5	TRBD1	TGTGCCAGCAGCCAAGGTAGTACAGGGGTGACCCAGTACTTC	CASSQGSTGVTQYF
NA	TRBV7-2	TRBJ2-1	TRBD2	TGTGCCAGCAGCTTTTCTAGCGGGAGTCAGAATGAGCAGTTCTTC	CASSFSSGSQNEQFF
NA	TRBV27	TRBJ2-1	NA	TGTGCCAGCAGTCCCTGGGGGGATGGCAATGAGCAGTTCTTC	CASSPWGDGNEQFF
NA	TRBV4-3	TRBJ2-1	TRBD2	TGCGCCAGCAGCCCAGGGACTAGTACGTTCTCTGAGCAGTTCTTC	CASSPGTSTFSEQFF
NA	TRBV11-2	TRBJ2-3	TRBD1	TGTGCCAGCAGCCCCTGGGGACAGGGGTACACAGATACGCAGTATTTT	CASSPWGQGYTDTQYF
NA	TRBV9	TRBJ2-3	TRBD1	TGTGCCAGCAGCGTAGATGGACAGGGGGCTTCAGATACGCAGTATTTT	CASSVDGQGASDTQYF
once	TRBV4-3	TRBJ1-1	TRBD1	TGCGCCAGCAGCCAAGCCGGGGACAGAGAGAACACTGAAGCTTTCTTT	CASSQAGDRENTEAFF
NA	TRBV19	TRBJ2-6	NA	TGTGCCAGTAGTATAATACCGGCTGGGGCCAACGTCCTGACTTTC	CASSIIPAGANVLTF
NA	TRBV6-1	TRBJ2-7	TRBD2	TGTGCCAGCAGTGACCTAGCGGGAGGAGGCTACGAGCAGTACTTC	CASSDLAGGGYEQYF
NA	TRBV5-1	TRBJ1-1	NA	TGCGCCAGCAGACTAGACTCCACTGAAGCTTTCTTT	CASRLDSTEAFF
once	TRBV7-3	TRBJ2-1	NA	TGTGCCAGCAGCTTGGGAGGTTGGGGGAATGAGCAGTTCTTC	CASSLGGWGNEQFF
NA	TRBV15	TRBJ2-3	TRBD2	TGTGCCACCAGCACGGGACTAGCATGGGGAGATACGCAGTATTTT	CATSTGLAWGDTQYF
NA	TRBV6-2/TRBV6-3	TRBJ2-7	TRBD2	TGTGCCAGCAGTTACAAAGCGGGAGGTACCTACGAGCAGTACTTC	CASSYKAGGTYEQYF
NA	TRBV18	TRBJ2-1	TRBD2	TGTGCCAGCTCACCCGCTAGCGGATACAATGAGCAGTTCTTC	CASSPASGYNEQFF
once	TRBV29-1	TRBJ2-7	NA	TGCAGCGTTGAGACAGAGACCTACGAGCAGTACTTC	CSVETETYEQYF
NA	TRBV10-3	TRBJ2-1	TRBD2	TGTGCCATCAGTGAGCCCCCTGGTAGCGGGGGGGCTAATGAGCAGTTCTTC	CAISEPPGSGGANEQFF
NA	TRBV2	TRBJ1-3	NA	TGTGCCAGCAGGACAGGACGCTCTGGAAACACCATATATTTT	CASRTGRSGNTIYF
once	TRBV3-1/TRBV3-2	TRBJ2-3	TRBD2	TGTGCCAGCAGCCGGACTAGCGGGGGGCCCCAAGATACGCAGTATTTT	CASSRTSGGPQDTQYF